These 17 T cell receptor beta chains originate from one sample sequenced in a study of sequential checkpoint blockade in melanoma. Treatment denoted: randomized to nivolumab then ipilimumab (arm A) or the reverse (arm B). Data came from immunoSEQ multiplex PCR; TCRdb stores just in-frame clones and leaves some out. The sample has roughly 6,400 clones, about 21% seen once; the top ten hold roughly 10%. The starting material was tumor tissue (inferred from file names), obtained from a patient given nivolumab and ipilimumab in sequence. Receptor source: a human donor with melanoma.

This chain connects TRBV18 to TRBJ2-5; the D is unclear. The CDR3 covers 12 residues. Trimming stripped 4 bases from V and 5 bases from J, with 8 bases between. Germline CDR1 reads KGHSH; CDR2 reads LQKENI. The CDR3 region has the DNA TGTGCCAGCTCACATTTGGGGGAGACCCAGTACTTC. This codes for CASSHLGETQYF.

This clone was recorded a few times. Here the CDR3 reads CASSLLAGGGRYEQYF. The CDR3 DNA sequence: TGTGCCAGCAGCCTACTAGCGGGAGGCGGAAGATACGAGCAGTACTTC. The chain joins TRBV11-3 to TRBJ2-7; 12 bases map to TRBD2. Trimming took 5 bases from V and 4 from J; bases not matched to a gene: 9. The CDR3 totals 16 residues. Germline V gene lookup returns CDR1 SGHNT and CDR2 YENEEA.

This clone was picked up many times. The chain is built from TRBV11-3 and TRBJ2-7; D unclear. The V end lost 5 bases, the J end lost 1 base, and 15 bases lay between the germline ends. The germline V gene has CDR1 SGHNT and CDR2 YENEEA. The length of the CDR3 is 15 residues. Here the CDR3 reads CASSNRPLASYEQYF. The DNA of the CDR3 is TGTGCCAGCAGCAACCGTCCCTTGGCTTCCTACGAGCAGTACTTC.

By share, this clone ranks as medium-sized. The chain joins TRBV28 to TRBJ1-1; D not resolved. Germline CDR1 is MDHEN and CDR2 is SYDVKM. The CDR3 runs 14 residues. The V gene lost 2 bases and the J gene lost 2 bases, with 9 bases spanning the gap. CDR3 in amino acids: CASSLPTQNTEAFF. CDR3 DNA: TGTGCCAGCAGTTTACCCACACAAAACACTGAAGCTTTCTTT. Complete variable domain (other parts from reference TRBV28 and TRBJ1-1): DVKVTQSSRYLVKRTGEKVFLECVQDMDHENMFWYRQDPGLGLRLIYFSYDVKMKEKGDIPEGYSVSREKKERFSLILESASTNQTSMYLCASSLPTQNTEAFFGQGTRLTVV.

The chain recombines TRBV7-1 with TRBJ1-4, with a tentative D call TRBD1 (5 bases). TRBV7-1 is placed among ORFs of uncertain function. With 4 bases removed from V and 7 bases from J, the gap between germline ends came to 10 bases. The CDR3 runs 13 residues. Here the CDR3 DNA reads TGTGCCAGCAGCTTAAGGGACGCTGAAAAACTGTTTTTT. It translates to CASSLRDAEKLFF.

In this sample, this clone turned up a few times. The chain couples TRBV28 to TRBJ2-7, with D tentatively TRBD2 (5 bases). The ends were cut back, 7 bases at V and 8 bases at J, with 24 bases in the middle. The CDR3 is 15 residues long. CDR1 and CDR2 (germline): MDHEN, SYDVKM. The CDR3 nucleotides are TGTGCCAGCACCTTTAGGGAGAGGGCCTGGCGGAAGCAGTACTTC. Residues: CASTFRERAWRKQYF. The full variable domain, completed using reference TRBV28 and TRBJ2-7, is DVKVTQSSRYLVKRTGEKVFLECVQDMDHENMFWYRQDPGLGLRLIYFSYDVKMKEKGDIPEGYSVSREKKERFSLILESASTNQTSMYLCASTFRERAWRKQYFGPGTRLTVT.

This clone was counted only a few times. The V call is TRBV6-8, the J call TRBJ1-3, with 9 positions matching TRBD1. The trim removed 7 bases at V and 2 bases at J, leaving 6 bases unmatched. The CDR3 length is 15 residues. CDR1 is MNHGY and CDR2 is SAAAGT in the germline V gene. The CDR3 reads CASIPGTGTGNTIYF. CDR3 coding DNA: TGTGCCAGCATCCCCGGGACAGGGACTGGAAACACCATATATTTT.

The chain has TRBV11-3 and TRBJ2-7; D unclear. Trimming took off 3 bases at V and 7 bases at J, with 16 bases between the two ends. The germline V gene encodes CDR1 SGHNT and CDR2 YENEEA. The CDR3 has 14 residues. CDR3: CASSFRPNLGEQYF. The CDR3 DNA reads as TGTGCCAGCAGCTTTCGCCCGAATTTGGGAGAGCAGTACTTC.

This clone was observed a few times. The chain is built from TRBV11-3 and TRBJ1-5; D is uncertain. The CDR3 sequence is 17 residues long. V was pared by 1 base and J by 5 bases, with 18 bases between. Germline CDR1 SGHNT, CDR2 YENEEA. DNA of the CDR3: TGTGCCAGCAGCTTAGGCGCGATAGTAAAGGGCGATCAGCCCCAGCATTTT. It yields the protein CASSLGAIVKGDQPQHF.

By share, this clone ranks as medium-sized. This sequence joins TRBV19 and TRBJ2-1; no firm D call. This CDR3 is built from 17 residues. Germline-derived CDR1 and CDR2 are LNHDA and SQIVND (reference sequence). With 5 bases removed from V and 3 bases from J, the gap between germline ends came to 20 bases. This CDR3 reads CASSFIVRAASYNEQFF. The DNA for the CDR3 is TGTGCCAGTAGTTTCATCGTAAGGGCAGCTAGCTACAATGAGCAGTTCTTC.

The CDR3 region is CSVTGPNTEAFF. The CDR3 DNA reads TGCAGCGTTACCGGACCGAACACTGAAGCTTTCTTT. This chain connects TRBV29-1 to TRBJ1-1, with D hard to call. Trimming pared 5 bases from V and 1 base from J, leaving 8 bases between. CDR1 SQVTM and CDR2 ANQGSEA come from the germline V gene. The CDR3 has 12 amino acids. Full variable domain (rest looked up from reference TRBV29-1 and TRBJ1-1): SAVISQKPSRDICQRGTSLTIQCQVDSQVTMMFWYRQQPGQSLTLIATANQGSEATYESGFVIDKFPISRPNLTFSTLTVSNMSPEDSSIYLCSVTGPNTEAFFGQGTRLTVV.

The chain carries TRBV30 and TRBJ2-5, with a weak D call TRBD2 (6 bases). This CDR3 comprises 12 residues. V dropped 4 bases and J dropped 7 bases, with 13 bases sitting between them. Germline V gene data show CDR1 as GTSNPN and CDR2 as SVGIG (reference sequence). In nucleotides, the CDR3 is TGTGCCTGGATTTCCCAGGGAGGGACCCAGTACTTC. It codes for CAWISQGGTQYF.

The rearrangement joins TRBV15 to TRBJ1-2, with 8 bases fitting TRBD1. V lost 6 bases and J lost 1; bases outside the gene matches: 13. This CDR3 has 17 amino acids. Germline V gives CDR1 LNHNV, CDR2 YYDKDF (reference sequence). The CDR3 loop is CATREDTGTGFNYGYTF. The CDR3 DNA reads as TGTGCCACCAGGGAAGACACCGGGACAGGATTTAACTATGGCTACACCTTC. Supplemented by reference TRBV15 and TRBJ1-2, the full variable domain reads DAMVIQNPRYQVTQFGKPVTLSCSQTLNHNVMYWYQQKSSQAPKLLFHYYDKDFNNEADTPDNFQSRRPNTSFCFLDIRSPGLGDTAMYLCATREDTGTGFNYGYTFGSGTRLTVV.

The J gene is TRBJ1-4, the V gene TRBV18, with 7 nucleotides matching TRBD1. Germline V CDR1 and CDR2: KGHSH, LQKENI. This CDR3 has 15 amino acids. V dropped 1 base and J dropped 4; count of bases not matched to a gene: 3. The chain's CDR3 is CASSPQGAYNEKLFF. For the CDR3, the DNA is TGTGCCAGCTCACCACAGGGGGCTTATAATGAAAAACTGTTTTTT.

This CDR3 reads CAWISGTGDFGTQYF. The DNA of the CDR3 is TGTGCCTGGATTTCCGGGACAGGGGATTTTGGGACCCAGTACTTC. V gene TRBV30 combines with J gene TRBJ2-5, with 10 bases lining up with TRBD1. V lost 4 bases to trimming and J lost 7 bases; unmatched junction nucleotides: 12. CDR3 length: 15 residues. Per the germline V gene, CDR1 is GTSNPN and CDR2 is SVGIG (reference sequence).

V usage is TRBV11-3 and J usage is TRBJ2-5, with 16 bases aligning to TRBD2. Trimming took 5 bases from V and 4 from J; bases not matched to a gene: 4. Germline loops: CDR1 SGHNT, CDR2 YENEEA. CDR3 length: 16 amino acids. This CDR3 reads CASSRGLAGGRETQYF. The CDR3 nucleotides are TGTGCCAGCAGCCGGGGACTAGCGGGAGGGCGAGAGACCCAGTACTTC. Combining the CDR3 with reference TRBV11-3 and TRBJ2-5 gives the whole variable domain EAGVVQSPRYKIIEKKQPVAFWCNPISGHNTLYWYLQNLGQGPELLIRYENEEAVDDSQLPKDRFSAERLKGVDSTLKIQPAELGDSAVYLCASSRGLAGGRETQYFGPGTRLLVL.

This clone was detected ten times or more. The rearrangement joins TRBV11-3 to TRBJ1-2, with D uncertain. Looked up from germline, CDR1 is SGHNT and CDR2 is YENEEA. The CDR3 has 15 amino acids. Trimming cost V 1 base and J 8 bases, with 17 bases left between them. Here the CDR3 reads CASSLVPSGVGGYTF. CDR3 bases: TGTGCCAGCAGCTTAGTCCCCAGTGGTGTGGGGGGCTACACCTTC.